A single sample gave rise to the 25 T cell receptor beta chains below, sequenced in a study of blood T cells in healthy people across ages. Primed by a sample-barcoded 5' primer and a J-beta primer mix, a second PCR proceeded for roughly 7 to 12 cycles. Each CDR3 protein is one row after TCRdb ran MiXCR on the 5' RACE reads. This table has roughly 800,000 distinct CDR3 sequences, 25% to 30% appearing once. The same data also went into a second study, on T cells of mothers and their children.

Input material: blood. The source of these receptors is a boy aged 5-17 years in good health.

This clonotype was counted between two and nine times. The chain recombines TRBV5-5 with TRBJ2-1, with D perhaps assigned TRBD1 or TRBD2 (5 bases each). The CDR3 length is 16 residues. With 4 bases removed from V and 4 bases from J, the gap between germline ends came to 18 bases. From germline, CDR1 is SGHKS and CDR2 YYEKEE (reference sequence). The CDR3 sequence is CASSLFGDLRYNEQFF. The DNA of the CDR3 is TGTGCCAGCAGCCTGTTCGGGGACCTTAGGTACAATGAGCAGTTCTTC. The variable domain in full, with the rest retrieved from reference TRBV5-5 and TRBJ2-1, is DAGVTQSPTHLIKTRGQQVTLRCSPISGHKSVSWYQQVLGQGPQFIFQYYEKEERGRGNFPDRFSARQFPNYSSELNVNALLLGDSALYLCASSLFGDLRYNEQFFGPGTRLTVL.

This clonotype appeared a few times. The CDR3 loop is CASKMRGGGFSPLHF. In DNA, the CDR3 is TGTGCCAGTAAAATGAGGGGCGGCGGGTTCTCACCCCTCCACTTT. This sequence joins TRBV19 and TRBJ1-6, with TRBD1 as a possible D gene (5 bases). The germline V gene encodes CDR1 LNHDA and CDR2 SQIVND (reference sequence). Trimming stripped 7 bases from V and 10 bases from J, with 20 bases between. The CDR3 extends over 15 amino acids. Supplemented by reference TRBV19 and TRBJ1-6, the full variable domain reads DGGITQSPKYLFRKEGQNVTLSCEQNLNHDAMYWYRQDPGQGLRLIYYSQIVNDFQKGDIAEGYSVSREKKESFPLTVTSAQKNPTAFYLCASKMRGGGFSPLHFGNGTRLTVT.

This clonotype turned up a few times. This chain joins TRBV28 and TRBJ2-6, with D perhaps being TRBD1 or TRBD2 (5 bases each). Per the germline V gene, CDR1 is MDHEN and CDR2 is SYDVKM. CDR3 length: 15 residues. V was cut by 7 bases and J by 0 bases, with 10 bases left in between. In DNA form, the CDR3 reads TGTGCCAGCATCACTGGGGGCTCTGGGGCCAACGTCCTGACTTTC. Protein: CASITGGSGANVLTF.

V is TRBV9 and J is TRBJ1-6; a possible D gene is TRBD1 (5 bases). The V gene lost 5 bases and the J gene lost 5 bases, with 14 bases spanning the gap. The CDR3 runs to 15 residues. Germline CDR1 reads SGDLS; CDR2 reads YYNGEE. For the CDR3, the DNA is TGTGCCAGCAGTCGGACGAAGGGGAATAATTCACCCCTCCACTTT. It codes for CASSRTKGNNSPLHF.

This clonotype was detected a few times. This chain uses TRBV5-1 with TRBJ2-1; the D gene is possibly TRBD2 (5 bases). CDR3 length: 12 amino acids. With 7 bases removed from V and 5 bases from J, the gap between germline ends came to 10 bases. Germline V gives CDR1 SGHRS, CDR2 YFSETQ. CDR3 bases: TGCGCCAGCGGACTTGGACACAATGAGCAGTTCTTC. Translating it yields CASGLGHNEQFF.

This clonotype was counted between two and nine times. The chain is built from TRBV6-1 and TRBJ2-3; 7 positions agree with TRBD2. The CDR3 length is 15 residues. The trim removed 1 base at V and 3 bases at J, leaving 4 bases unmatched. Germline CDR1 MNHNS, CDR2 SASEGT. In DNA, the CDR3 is TGTGCCAGCAGTGAAGTACTAGCGAGAACAGATACGCAGTATTTT. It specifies CASSEVLARTDTQYF.

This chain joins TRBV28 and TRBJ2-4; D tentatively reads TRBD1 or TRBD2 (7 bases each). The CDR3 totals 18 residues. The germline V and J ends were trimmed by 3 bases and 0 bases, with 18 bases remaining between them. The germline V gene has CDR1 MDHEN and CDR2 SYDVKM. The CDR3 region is CASSLGRGGIIAKNIQYF. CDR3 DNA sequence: TGTGCCAGCAGTTTGGGCAGGGGGGGGATAATAGCCAAAAACATTCAGTACTTC.

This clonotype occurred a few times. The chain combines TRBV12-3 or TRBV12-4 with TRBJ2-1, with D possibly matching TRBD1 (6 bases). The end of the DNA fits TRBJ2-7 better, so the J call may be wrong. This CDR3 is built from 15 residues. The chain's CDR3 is CASSGTGTTSYEQYF. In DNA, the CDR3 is TGTGCCAGCAGTGGTACCGGGACAACCTCCTACGAGCAGTACTTC.

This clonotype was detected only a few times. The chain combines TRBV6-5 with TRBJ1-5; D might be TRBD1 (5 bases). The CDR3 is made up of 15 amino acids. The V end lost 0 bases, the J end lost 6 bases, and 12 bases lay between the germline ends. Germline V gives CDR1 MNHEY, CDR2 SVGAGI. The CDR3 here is CASSYSSQGGQPQHF. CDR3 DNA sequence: TGTGCCAGCAGTTACTCGAGTCAGGGAGGTCAGCCCCAGCATTTT.

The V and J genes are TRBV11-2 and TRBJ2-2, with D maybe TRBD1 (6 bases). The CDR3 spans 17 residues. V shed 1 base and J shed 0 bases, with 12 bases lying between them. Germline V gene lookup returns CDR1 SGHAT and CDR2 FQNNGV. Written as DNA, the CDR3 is TGTGCCAGCAGCTTAGGACCCGGACAGACGAACACCGGGGAGCTGTTTTTT. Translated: CASSLGPGQTNTGELFF.

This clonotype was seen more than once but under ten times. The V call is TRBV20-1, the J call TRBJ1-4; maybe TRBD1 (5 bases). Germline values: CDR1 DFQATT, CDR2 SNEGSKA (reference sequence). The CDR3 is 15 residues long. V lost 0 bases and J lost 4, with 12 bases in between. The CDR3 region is CSARDYSGLNEKLFF. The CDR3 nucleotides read TGCAGTGCTAGAGATTACTCGGGGCTTAATGAAAAACTGTTTTTT.

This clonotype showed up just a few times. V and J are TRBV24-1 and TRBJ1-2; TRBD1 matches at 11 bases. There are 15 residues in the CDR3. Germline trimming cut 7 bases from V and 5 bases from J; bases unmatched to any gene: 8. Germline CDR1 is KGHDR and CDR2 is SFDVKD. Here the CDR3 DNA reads TGTGCCACCAGAGCATACCGGGACAGGGGGTATGGCTACACCTTC. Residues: CATRAYRDRGYGYTF.

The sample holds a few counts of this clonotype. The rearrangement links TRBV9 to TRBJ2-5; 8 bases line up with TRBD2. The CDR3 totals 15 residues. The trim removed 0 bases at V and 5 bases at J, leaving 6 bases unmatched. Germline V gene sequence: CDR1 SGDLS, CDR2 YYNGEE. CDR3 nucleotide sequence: TGTGCCAGCAGCGTAGTTGATAGCGGGGAGGAGACCCAGTACTTC. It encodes CASSVVDSGEETQYF.

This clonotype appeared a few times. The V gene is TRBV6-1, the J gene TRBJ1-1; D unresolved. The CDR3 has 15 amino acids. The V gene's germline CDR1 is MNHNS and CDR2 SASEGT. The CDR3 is CASRKGVLGNTEAFF. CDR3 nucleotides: TGTGCTTCCCGTAAGGGTGTTTTGGGGAACACTGAAGCTTTCTTT.

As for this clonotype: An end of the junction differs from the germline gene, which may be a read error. CDR3 DNA: TGTGCCAGTAGTTACTCGGGGGGGGTGGCAACTAATGAAAAACTGTTTTTT. Translation gives CASSYSGGVATNEKLFF. The rearrangement uses TRBV6-5 and TRBJ1-4, with D possibly being TRBD1 (5 bases). CDR1 and CDR2 (germline): MNHEY, SVGAGI. The CDR3 covers 17 residues.

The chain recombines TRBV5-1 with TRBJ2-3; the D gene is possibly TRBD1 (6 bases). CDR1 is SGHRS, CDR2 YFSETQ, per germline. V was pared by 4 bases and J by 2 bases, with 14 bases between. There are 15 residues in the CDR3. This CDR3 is CASSRRGFDTDTQYF. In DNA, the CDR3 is TGCGCCAGCAGCCGCAGGGGTTTCGACACAGATACGCAGTATTTT.

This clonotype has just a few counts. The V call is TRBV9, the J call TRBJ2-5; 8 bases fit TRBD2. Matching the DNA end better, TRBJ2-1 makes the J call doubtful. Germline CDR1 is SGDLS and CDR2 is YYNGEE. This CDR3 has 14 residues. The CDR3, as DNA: TGTGCCAGCAGCGTAGGTCCGGGGGGGTATGAGCAGTTCTTC. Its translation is CASSVGPGGYEQFF.

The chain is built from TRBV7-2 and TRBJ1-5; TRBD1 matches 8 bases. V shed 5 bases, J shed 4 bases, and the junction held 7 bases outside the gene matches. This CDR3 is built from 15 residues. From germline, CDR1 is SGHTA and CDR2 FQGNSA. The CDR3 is CASSEQWTGNQPQHF. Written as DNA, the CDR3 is TGTGCCAGCAGCGAACAATGGACAGGGAATCAGCCCCAGCATTTT.

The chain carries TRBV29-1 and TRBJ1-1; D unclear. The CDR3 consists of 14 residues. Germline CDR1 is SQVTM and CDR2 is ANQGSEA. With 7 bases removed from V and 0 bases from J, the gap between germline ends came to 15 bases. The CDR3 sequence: CSAQRSSVNTEAFF. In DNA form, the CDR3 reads TGCAGCGCCCAGCGGTCATCGGTGAACACTGAAGCTTTCTTT.

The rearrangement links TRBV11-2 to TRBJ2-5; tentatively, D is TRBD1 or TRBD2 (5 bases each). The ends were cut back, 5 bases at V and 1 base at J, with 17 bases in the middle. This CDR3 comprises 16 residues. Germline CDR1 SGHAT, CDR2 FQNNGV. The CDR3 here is CASSSGSQGPQETQYF. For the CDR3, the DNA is TGTGCCAGCAGCAGCGGATCCCAGGGCCCCCAAGAGACCCAGTACTTC.

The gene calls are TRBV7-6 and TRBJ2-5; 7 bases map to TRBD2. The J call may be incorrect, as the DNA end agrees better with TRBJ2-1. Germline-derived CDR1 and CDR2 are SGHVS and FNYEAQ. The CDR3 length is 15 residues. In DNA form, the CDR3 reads TGTGCCAGCAGCCCCGGGTGGGGGGGGTACAATGAGCAGTTCTTC. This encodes CASSPGWGGYNEQFF.

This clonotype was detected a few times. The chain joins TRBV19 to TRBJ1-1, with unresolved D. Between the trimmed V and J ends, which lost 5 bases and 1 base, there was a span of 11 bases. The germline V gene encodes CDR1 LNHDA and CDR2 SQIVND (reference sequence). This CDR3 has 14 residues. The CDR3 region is CASSRSRGNTEAFF. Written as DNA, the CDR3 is TGTGCCAGTAGTCGTTCACGGGGGAACACTGAAGCTTTCTTT.

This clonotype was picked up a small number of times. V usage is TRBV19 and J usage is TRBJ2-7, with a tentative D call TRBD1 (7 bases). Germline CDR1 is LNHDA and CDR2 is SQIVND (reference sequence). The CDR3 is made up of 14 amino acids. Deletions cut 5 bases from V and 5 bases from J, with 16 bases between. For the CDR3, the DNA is TGTGCCAGTAGTCCGCGGGACAGCTCTAACGAGCAGTACTTC. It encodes CASSPRDSSNEQYF.

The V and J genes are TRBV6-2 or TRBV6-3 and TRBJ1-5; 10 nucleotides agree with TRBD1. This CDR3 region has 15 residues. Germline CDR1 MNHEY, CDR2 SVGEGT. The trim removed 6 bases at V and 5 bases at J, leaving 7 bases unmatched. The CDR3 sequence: CASRTHGQGDQPQHF. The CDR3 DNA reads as TGTGCCAGCAGGACTCACGGACAGGGGGATCAGCCCCAGCATTTT.

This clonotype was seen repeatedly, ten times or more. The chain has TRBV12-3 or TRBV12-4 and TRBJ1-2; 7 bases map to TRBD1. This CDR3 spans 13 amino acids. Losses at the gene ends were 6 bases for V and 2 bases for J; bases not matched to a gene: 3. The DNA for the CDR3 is TGTGCCAGCAGCCCGGACAGGAACTATGGCTACACCTTC. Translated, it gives CASSPDRNYGYTF.